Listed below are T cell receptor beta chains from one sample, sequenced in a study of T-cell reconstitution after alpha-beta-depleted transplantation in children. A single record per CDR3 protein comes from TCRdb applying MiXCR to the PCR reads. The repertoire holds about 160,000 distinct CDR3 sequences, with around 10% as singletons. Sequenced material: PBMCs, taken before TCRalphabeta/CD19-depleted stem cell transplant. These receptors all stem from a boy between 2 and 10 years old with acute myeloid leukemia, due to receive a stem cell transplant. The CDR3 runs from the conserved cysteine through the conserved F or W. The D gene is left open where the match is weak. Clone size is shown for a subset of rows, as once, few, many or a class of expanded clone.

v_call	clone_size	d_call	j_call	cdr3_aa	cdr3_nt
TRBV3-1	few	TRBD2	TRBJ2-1	CASSQDSGTSEEYNEQFF	TGTGCCAGCAGCCAAGATTCCGGGACTAGCGAAGAATACAATGAGCAGTTCTTC
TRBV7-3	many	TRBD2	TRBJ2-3	CASSFSGGEDTQYF	TGTGCCAGCAGCTTTAGCGGGGGGGAGGATACGCAGTATTTT
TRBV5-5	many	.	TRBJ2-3	CASSLVREDTQYF	TGTGCCAGCAGTCTGGTACGTGAAGATACGCAGTATTTT
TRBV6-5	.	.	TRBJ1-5	CASSYSGHNQPQHF	TGTGCCAGCAGTTACTCAGGCCACAATCAGCCCCAGCATTTT
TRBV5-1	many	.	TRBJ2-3	CASSSPRGRYTDTQYF	TGCGCCAGCAGCTCCCCCCGGGGGAGGTACACAGATACGCAGTATTTT
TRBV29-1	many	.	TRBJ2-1	CRSRAFSGTQFF	TGCAGGTCACGGGCTTTTTCAGGGACACAGTTCTTC
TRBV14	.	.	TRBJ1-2	CASSRGGTVHYGYTF	TGTGCCAGCAGCCGAGGGGGGACGGTCCACTATGGCTACACCTTC
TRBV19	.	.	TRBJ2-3	CASSGLITDTQYF	TGTGCCAGTTCCGGACTGATCACAGATACGCAGTATTTT
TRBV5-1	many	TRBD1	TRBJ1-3	CASSLIGGEGNTIYF	TGCGCCAGCAGCTTGATAGGGGGCGAGGGAAACACCATATATTTT
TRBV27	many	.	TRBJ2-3	CASSFWGRGTDTQYF	TGTGCCAGCAGTTTCTGGGGGCGCGGAACAGATACGCAGTATTTT
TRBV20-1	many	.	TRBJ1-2	CSSPAQGGFYGYTF	TGCAGTTCCCCCGCGCAGGGAGGGTTCTATGGCTACACCTTC
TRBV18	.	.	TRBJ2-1	CASSPLDGNNEQFF	TGTGCCAGCTCACCACTGGACGGCAACAATGAGCAGTTCTTC
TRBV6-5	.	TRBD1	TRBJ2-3	CASSFLSMRGPTDTQYF	TGTGCCAGCAGTTTCCTCAGCATGAGGGGGCCCACAGATACGCAGTATTTT
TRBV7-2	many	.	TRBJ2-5	CASSLNSGKETQYF	TGTGCCAGCAGCTTAAATAGCGGAAAAGAGACCCAGTACTTC
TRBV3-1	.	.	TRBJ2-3	CASSLQGSDTHYF	TGTGCCAGCAGCCTACAGGGATCGGATACGCATTATTTT
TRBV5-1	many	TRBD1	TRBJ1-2	CASSPTGTGGHGYTF	TGCGCCAGCAGCCCCACCGGGACAGGGGGACATGGCTACACCTTC
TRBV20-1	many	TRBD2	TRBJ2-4	CSAPVGGKNIQYF	TGCAGTGCCCCGGTGGGGGGGAAAAACATTCAGTACTTC
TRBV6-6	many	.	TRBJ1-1	CASGPLGVTEAFF	TGTGCCAGCGGCCCCTTGGGGGTAACTGAAGCTTTCTTT
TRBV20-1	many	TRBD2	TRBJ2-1	CSAQGTSGWSSYNEQFF	TGCAGTGCCCAGGGGACTAGCGGGTGGAGCTCCTACAATGAGCAGTTCTTC
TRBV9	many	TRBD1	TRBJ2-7	CASSVAANSGQVIYEQYF	TGTGCCAGCAGCGTAGCGGCCAACTCGGGACAGGTCATTTACGAGCAGTACTTC
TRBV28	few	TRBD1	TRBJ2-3	CASSSTGSTDTQYF	TGTGCCAGCAGTTCGACAGGGAGCACAGATACGCAGTATTTT
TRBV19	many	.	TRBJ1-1	CASSMLGTDTEAFF	TGTGCCAGTAGTATGTTGGGAACTGACACTGAAGCTTTCTTT
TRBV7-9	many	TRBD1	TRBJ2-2	CASSLRDRGGTGELFF	TGTGCCAGCAGCCTCAGGGACAGGGGCGGTACCGGGGAGCTGTTTTTT
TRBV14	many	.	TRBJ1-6	CASSHARNSPLHF	TGTGCCAGCAGCCACGCAAGGAACTCACCCCTCCACTTT
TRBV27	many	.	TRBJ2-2	CASSQNGITGELFF	TGTGCCAGCAGTCAAAACGGGATCACCGGGGAGCTGTTTTTT
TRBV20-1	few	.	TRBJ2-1	CSARDRDLLYNEQFF	TGCAGTGCTAGAGATCGGGACCTGCTCTACAATGAGCAGTTCTTC
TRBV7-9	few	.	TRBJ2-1	CASSFKGEREQFF	TGTGCCAGCAGCTTCAAAGGCGAGAGAGAGCAGTTCTTC
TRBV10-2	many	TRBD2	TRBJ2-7	CASSDAWVAGVNEQYF	TGCGCCAGCAGTGATGCTTGGGTAGCGGGAGTCAACGAGCAGTACTTC
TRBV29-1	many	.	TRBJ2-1	CSVVLASYNEQFF	TGCAGCGTTGTCCTTGCCTCCTACAATGAGCAGTTCTTC